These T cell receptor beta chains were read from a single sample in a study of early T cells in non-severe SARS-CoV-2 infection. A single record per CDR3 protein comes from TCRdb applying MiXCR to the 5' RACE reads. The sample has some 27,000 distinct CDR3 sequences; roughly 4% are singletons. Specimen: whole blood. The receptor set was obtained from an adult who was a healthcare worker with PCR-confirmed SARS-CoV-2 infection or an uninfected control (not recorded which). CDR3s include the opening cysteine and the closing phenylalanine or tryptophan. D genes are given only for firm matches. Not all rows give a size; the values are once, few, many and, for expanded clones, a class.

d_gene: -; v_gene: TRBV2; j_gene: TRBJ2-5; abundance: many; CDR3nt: TGTGCCAACTCAGAGGGGGTGCGGGACCAAGAGACCCAGTACTTC; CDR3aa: CANSEGVRDQETQYF
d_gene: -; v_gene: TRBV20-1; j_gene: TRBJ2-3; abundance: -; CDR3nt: TGCAGTGCTAGAGGGACCAGTTTCACAGATACGCAGTATTTT; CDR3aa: CSARGTSFTDTQYF
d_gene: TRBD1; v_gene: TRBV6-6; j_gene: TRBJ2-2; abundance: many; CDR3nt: TGTGCCAGCAGCCTACAGGGGCCCGGGGAGCTGTTTTTT; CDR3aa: CASSLQGPGELFF
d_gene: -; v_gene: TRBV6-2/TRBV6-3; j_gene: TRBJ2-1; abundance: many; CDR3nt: TGTGCCAGCAGTCTTCACCAGGGTTATAATGAGCAGTTCTTC; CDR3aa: CASSLHQGYNEQFF
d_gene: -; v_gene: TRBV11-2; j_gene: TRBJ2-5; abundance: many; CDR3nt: TGTGCCAGCAGCTTGATGGAGACCCAGTACTTC; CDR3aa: CASSLMETQYF
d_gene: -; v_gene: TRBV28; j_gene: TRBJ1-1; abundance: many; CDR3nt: TGTGCCAGCAGCTCATCGCGGCGGGGACTGAACACTGAAGCTTTCTTT; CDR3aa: CASSSSRRGLNTEAFF
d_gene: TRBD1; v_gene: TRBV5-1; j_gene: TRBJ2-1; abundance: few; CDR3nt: TGCGCCAGCAGCCGCGGGACAGGAACCCGCAATGAGCAGTTCTTC; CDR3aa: CASSRGTGTRNEQFF
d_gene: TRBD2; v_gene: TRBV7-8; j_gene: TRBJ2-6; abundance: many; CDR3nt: TGTGCCAGCAGCCTAACAGCGGGAGGGTCTTCTGGGGCCAACGTCCTGACTTTC; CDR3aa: CASSLTAGGSSGANVLTF
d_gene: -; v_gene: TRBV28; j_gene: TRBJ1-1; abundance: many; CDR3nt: TGTGCCAGCAGTTTATGGGGCGGGAACACTGAAGCTTTCTTT; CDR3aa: CASSLWGGNTEAFF
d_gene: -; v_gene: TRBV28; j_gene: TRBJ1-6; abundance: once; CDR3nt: TGTGCCAGCAGTTTCCACGCTCGGGGGCGCGGTTATAATTCACCCCTCCACTTT; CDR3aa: CASSFHARGRGYNSPLHF
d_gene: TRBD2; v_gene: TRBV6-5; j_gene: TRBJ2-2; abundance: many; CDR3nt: TGTGCCAGCAGCCCTAGGACTAGCGGGAAGATCGGGGAGCTGTTTTTT; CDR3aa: CASSPRTSGKIGELFF
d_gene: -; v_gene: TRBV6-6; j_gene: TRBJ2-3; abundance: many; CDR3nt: TGTGCCAGCAGCCTCAAAGTCGGATGGACGCAGTATTTT; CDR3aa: CASSLKVGWTQYF